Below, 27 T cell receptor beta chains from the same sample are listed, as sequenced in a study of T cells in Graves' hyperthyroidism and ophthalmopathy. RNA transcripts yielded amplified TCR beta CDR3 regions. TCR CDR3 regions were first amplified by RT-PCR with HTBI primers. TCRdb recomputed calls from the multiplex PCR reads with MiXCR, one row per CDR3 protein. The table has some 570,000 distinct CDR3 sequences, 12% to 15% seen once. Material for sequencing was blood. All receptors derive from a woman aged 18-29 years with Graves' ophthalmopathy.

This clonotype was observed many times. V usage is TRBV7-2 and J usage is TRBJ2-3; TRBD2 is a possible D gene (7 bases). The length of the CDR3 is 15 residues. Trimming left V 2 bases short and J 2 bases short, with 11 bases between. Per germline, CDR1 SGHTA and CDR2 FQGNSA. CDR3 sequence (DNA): TGTGCCAGCAGCTTATATCGGGGGGCCACAGATACGCAGTATTTT. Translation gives CASSLYRGATDTQYF. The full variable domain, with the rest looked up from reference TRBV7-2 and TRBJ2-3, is GAGVSQSPSNKVTEKGKDVELRCDPISGHTALYWYRQSLGQGLEFLIYFQGNSAPDKSGLPSDRFSAERTGGSVSTLTIQRTQQEDSAVYLCASSLYRGATDTQYFGPGTRLTVL.

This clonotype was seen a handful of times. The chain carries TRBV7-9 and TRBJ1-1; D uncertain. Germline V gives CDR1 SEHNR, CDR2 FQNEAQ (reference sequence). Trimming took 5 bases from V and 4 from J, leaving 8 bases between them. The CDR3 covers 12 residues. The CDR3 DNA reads TGTGCCAGCAGCGATCCTACCACTGAAGCTTTCTTT. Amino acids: CASSDPTTEAFF.

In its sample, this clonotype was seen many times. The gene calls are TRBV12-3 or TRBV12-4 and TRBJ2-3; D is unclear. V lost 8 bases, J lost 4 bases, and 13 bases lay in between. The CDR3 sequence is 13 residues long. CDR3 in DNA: TGTGCCAGCCTACGCTCGGCACCAGATACGCAGTATTTT. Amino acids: CASLRSAPDTQYF.

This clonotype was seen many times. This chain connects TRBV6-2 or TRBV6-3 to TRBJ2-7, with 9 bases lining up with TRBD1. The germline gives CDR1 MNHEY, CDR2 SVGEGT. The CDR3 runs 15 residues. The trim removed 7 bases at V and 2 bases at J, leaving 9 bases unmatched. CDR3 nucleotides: TGTGCCAGCACCCCGGACAGGGGAAGACCCTACGAGCAGTACTTC. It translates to CASTPDRGRPYEQYF.

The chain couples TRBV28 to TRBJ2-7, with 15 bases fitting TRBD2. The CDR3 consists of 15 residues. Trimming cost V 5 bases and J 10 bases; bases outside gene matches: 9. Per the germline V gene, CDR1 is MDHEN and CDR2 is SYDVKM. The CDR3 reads CASSVRTSGRAGQYF. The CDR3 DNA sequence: TGTGCCAGCAGTGTGAGGACTAGCGGGAGGGCGGGACAGTACTTC.

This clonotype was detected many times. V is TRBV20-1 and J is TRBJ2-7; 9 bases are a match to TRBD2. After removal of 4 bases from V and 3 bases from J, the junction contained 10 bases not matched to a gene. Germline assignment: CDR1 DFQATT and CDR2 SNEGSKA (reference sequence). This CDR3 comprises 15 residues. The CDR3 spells CSATLGTSRNYEQYF. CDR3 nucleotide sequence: TGCAGTGCTACCTTAGGGACTAGCCGGAACTACGAGCAGTACTTC.

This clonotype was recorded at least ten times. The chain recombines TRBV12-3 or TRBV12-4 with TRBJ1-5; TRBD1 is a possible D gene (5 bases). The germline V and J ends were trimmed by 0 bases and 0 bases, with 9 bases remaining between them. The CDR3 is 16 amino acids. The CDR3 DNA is TGTGCCAGCAGTTTAGCCACTACAGGTAGCAATCAGCCCCAGCATTTT. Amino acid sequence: CASSLATTGSNQPQHF.

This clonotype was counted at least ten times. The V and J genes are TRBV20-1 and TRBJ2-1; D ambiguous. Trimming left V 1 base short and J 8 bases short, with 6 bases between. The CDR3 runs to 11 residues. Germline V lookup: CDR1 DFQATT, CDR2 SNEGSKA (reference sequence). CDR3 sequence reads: CSARGGDEQFF. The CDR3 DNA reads TGCAGTGCTAGAGGAGGCGATGAGCAGTTCTTC.

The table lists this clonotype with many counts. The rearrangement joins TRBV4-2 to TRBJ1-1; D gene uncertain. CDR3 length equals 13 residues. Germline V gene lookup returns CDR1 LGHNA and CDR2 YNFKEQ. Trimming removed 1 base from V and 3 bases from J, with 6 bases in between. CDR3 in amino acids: CASSQGRHTEAFF. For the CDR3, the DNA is TGTGCCAGCAGCCAAGGACGCCACACTGAAGCTTTCTTT.

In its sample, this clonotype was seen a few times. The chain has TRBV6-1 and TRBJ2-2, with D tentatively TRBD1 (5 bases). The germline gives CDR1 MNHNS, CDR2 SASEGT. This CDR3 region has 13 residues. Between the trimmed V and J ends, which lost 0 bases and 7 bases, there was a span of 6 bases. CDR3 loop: CASSEAGDGELFF. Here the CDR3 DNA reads TGTGCCAGCAGTGAAGCAGGGGACGGGGAGCTGTTTTTT.

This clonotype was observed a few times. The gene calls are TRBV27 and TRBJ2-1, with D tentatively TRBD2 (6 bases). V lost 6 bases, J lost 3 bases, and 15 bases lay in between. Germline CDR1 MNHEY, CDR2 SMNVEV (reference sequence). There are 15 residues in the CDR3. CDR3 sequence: CASRLGRDVYNEQFF. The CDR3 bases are TGTGCCAGCAGGTTAGGGCGGGATGTCTACAATGAGCAGTTCTTC.

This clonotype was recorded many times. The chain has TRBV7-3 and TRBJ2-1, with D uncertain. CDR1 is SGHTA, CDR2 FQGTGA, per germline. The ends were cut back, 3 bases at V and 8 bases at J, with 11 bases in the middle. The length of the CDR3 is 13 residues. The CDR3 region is CASSLVPWDEQFF. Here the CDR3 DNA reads TGTGCCAGCAGCTTGGTCCCCTGGGATGAGCAGTTCTTC.

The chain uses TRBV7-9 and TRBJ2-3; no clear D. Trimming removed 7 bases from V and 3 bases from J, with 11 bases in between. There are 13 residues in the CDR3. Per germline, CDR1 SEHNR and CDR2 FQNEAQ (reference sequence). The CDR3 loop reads CASIRVPTDTQYF. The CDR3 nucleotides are TGTGCCAGCATTCGCGTCCCAACAGATACGCAGTATTTT.

The CDR3 DNA sequence: TGCGCCAGCAGCCAAGATTGGGGGACCATATATTTT. Protein sequence: CASSQDWGTIYF. The chain has TRBV4-1 and TRBJ1-3; weak D call: TRBD1 (5 bases). V lost 0 bases to trimming and J lost 10 bases, with 7 bases between them. CDR1 is MGHRA and CDR2 is YSYEKL in the germline V gene. The CDR3 loop spans 12 amino acids.

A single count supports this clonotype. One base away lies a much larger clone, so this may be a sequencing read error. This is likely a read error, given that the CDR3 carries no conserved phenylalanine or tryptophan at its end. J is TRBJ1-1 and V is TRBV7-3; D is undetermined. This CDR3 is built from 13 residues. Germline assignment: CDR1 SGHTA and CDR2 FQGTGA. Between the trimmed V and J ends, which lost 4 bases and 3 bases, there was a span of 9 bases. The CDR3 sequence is CASSSAVYTEAFL. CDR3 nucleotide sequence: TGTGCCAGCAGCTCGGCCGTGTACACTGAAGCTTTCCTT.

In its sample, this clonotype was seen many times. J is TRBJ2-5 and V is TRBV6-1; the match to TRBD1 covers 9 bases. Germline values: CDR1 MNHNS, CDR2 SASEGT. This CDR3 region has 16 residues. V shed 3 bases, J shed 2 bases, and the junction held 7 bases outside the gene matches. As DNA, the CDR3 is TGTGCCAGCAGTGAGCCCGGACAGGGGAGGCAAGAGACCCAGTACTTC. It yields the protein CASSEPGQGRQETQYF.

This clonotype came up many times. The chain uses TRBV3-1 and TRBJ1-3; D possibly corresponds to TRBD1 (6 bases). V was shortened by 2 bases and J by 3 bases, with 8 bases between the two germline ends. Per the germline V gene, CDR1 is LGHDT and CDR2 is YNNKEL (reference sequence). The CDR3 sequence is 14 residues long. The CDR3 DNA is TGTGCCAGCAGCCAAACAGGGTATGGAAACACCATATATTTT. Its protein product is CASSQTGYGNTIYF.

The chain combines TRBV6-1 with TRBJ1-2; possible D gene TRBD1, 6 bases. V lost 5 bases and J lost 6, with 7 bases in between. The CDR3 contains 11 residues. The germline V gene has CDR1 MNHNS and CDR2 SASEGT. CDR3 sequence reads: CASSQGHGYTF. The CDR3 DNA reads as TGTGCCAGCAGTCAGGGGCATGGCTACACCTTC.

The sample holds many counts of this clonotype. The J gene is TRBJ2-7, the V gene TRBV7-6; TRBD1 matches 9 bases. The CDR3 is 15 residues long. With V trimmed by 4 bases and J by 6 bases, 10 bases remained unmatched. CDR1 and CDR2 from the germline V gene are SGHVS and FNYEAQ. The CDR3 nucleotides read TGTGCCAGCAGCTCTGAACCGGGACAGGGCTCCGAGCAGTACTTC. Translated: CASSSEPGQGSEQYF.

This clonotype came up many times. The CDR3 reads CASSKRGSGQETQYF. The DNA for the CDR3 is TGTGCCAGCAGTAAGAGGGGGAGCGGTCAAGAGACCCAGTACTTC. The rearrangement links TRBV2 to TRBJ2-5, with D possibly TRBD1 on 6 matching bases. V was cut by 5 bases and J by 2 bases, with 15 bases left in between. Germline CDR1 is SNHLY and CDR2 is FYNNEI. This CDR3 is 15 amino acids long.

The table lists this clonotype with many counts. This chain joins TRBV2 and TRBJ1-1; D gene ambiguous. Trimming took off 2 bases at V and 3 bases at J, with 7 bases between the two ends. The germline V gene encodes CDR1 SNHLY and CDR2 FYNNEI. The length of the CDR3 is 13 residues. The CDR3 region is CASSERQDTEAFF. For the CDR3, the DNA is TGTGCCAGCAGTGAAAGGCAAGACACTGAAGCTTTCTTT.

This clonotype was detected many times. The chain's CDR3 is CASSLARGGEETQYF. DNA for the CDR3: TGTGCCAGCAGTTTAGCCCGGGGCGGGGAGGAGACCCAGTACTTC. V and J are TRBV12-3 or TRBV12-4 and TRBJ2-5; weak D call: TRBD2 (6 bases). The CDR3 covers 15 residues. Trimming removed 0 bases at V and 5 bases at J, with 13 bases between.

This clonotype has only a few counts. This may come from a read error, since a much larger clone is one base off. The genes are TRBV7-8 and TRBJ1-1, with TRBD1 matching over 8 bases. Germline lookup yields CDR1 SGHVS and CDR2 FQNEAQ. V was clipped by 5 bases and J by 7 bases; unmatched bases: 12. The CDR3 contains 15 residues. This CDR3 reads CASSTLSRGQGEAFF. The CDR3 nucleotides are TGTGCCAGCAGCACGCTCAGCAGGGGGCAGGGTGAAGCTTTCTTT.

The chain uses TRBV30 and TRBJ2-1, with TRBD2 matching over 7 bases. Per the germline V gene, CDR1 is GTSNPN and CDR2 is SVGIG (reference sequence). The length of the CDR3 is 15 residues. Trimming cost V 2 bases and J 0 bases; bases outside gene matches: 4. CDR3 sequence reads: CAWSIGGSSYNEQFF. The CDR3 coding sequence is TGTGCCTGGAGTATAGGCGGGAGCTCCTACAATGAGCAGTTCTTC.

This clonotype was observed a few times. The CDR3 spells CSVLAGEGGGYEQYF. In DNA form, the CDR3 reads TGCAGCGTTTTAGCGGGAGAAGGAGGGGGCTACGAGCAGTACTTC. This sequence joins TRBV29-1 and TRBJ2-7; 9 nucleotides align to TRBD2. CDR1 is SQVTM, CDR2 ANQGSEA, per germline. The CDR3 runs to 15 residues. V lost 5 bases, J lost 3 bases, and 11 bases stayed unmatched.

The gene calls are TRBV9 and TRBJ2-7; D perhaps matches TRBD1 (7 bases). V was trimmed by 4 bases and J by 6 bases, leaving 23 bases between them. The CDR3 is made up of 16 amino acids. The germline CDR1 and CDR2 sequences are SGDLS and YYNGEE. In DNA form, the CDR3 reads TGTGCCAGCAGCCCGGGCCCGGAGGGGGCCTCGATCGAGCAGTACTTC. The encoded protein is CASSPGPEGASIEQYF.

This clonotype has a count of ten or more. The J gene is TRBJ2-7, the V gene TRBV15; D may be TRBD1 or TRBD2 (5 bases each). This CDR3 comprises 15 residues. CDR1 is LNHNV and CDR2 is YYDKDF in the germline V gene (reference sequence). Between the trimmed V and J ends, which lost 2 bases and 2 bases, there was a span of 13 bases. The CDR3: CATSRLRDDTYEQYF. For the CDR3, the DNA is TGTGCCACCAGCAGACTCCGGGACGACACCTACGAGCAGTACTTC.